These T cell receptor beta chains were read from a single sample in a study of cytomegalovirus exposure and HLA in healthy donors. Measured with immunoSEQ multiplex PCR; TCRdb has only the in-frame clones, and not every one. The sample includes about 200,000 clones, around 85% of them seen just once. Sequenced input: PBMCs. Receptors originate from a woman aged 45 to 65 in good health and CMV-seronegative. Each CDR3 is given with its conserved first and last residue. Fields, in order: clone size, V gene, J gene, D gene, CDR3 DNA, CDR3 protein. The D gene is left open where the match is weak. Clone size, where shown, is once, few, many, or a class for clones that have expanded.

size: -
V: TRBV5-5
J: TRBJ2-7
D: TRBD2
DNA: TGTGCCAGCATCCCGGGACTAGCGGTTTCCTACGAGCAGTACTTC
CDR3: CASIPGLAVSYEQYF

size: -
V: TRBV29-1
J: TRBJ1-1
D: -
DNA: TGCAGCGTTTTTACTTTAACTGAAGTTTTCTTT
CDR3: CSVFTLTEVFF

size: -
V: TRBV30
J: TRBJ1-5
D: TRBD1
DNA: TGTGCCTGGAGAGGGGGGGGACAGGGGGCTCGGCAGCCCCAGCATTTT
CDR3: CAWRGGGQGARQPQHF

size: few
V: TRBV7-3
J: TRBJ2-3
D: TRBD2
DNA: TGTGCCAGCAGCTCCTTTAGCGGGAGCACAGATACGCAGTATTTT
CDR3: CASSSFSGSTDTQYF

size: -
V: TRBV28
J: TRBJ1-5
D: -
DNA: TGTGCCAGCCAAAGCGAGAACAATCAGCCCCAGCATTTT
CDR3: CASQSENNQPQHF

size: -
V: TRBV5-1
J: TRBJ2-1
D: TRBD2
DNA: TGCGCCAGCAGCTCGACCGGGACTAGCGTCCTGGTTGAGCAGTTCTTC
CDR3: CASSSTGTSVLVEQFF

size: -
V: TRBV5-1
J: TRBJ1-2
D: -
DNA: TGCGCCAGCAGCGGCGGGGCGAACTATGGCTACACCTTC
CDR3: CASSGGANYGYTF

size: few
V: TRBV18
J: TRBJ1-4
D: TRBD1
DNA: TGTGCCAGCTCACGGACAGGGGATGGGGAAAAACTGTTTTTT
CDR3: CASSRTGDGEKLFF

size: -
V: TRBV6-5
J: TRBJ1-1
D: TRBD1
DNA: TGTGCCATCCGACAGGGGGCTAATCGGAACACTGAAGCTTTCTTT
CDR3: CAIRQGANRNTEAFF

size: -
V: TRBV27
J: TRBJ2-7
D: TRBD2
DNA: TGTGCCAGCAGTTTACGGCGGGAGCACTACGAGCAGTACTTC
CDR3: CASSLRREHYEQYF

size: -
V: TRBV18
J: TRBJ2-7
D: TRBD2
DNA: TGTGCCAGCTCACCTACTAGCGGTCCCTACGAGCAGTACTTC
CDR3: CASSPTSGPYEQYF

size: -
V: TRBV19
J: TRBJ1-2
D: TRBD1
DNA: TGTGCCAGTACCACAGGGGGCTATGGCTACACCTTC
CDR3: CASTTGGYGYTF

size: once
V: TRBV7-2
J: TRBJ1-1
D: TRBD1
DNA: TGTGCCAGCAGCTTAAGGACAGGGAACACTGAAGCTTTCTTT
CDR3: CASSLRTGNTEAFF

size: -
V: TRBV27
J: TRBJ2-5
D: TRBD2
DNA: TGTGCCAGCAGCTCCCCGAGCGGGAGGGCGAAAGAGACCCAGTACTTC
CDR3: CASSSPSGRAKETQYF

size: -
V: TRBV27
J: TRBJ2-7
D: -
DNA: TGTGCCAGCAGTTTATCTTGGCAGGACTTTTCCTACGAGCAGTACTTC
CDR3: CASSLSWQDFSYEQYF

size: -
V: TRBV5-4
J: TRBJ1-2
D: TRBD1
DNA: TGTGCCAGCAGCTTATGGCAGGGGGCCCATGGCTACACCTTC
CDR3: CASSLWQGAHGYTF

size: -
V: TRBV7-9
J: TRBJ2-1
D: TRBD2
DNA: TGTGCCAGCAGCGGGAGCGGGGCATTCGCGGATGAGCAGTTCTTC
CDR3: CASSGSGAFADEQFF

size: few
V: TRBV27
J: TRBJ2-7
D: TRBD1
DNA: TGTGCCAGCAGTTCGCGTAAGACAGGGAGTTTTTACGAGCAGTACTTC
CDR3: CASSSRKTGSFYEQYF

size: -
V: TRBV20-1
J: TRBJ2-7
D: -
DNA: TGCAGTGCAAGGACCGGGACAGAGCAGTACTTC
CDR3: CSARTGTEQYF

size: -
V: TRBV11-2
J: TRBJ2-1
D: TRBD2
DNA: TGTGCCAGCAGCTCTGGGGGGGAGAGCTCCTACAATGAGCAGTTCTTC
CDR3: CASSSGGESSYNEQFF

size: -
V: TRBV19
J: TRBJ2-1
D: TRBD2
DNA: TGTGCCAGTAAGTCAGGAGCTAGCGGGAGGGGAGATGAGCAGTTCTTC
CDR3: CASKSGASGRGDEQFF

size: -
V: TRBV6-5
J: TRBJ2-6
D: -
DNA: TGTGCCAGCAGTTTGGTCGGGAACGGGGCCAACGTCCTGACTTTC
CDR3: CASSLVGNGANVLTF

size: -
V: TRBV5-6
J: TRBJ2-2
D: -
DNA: TGTGCCAGCAGCGGGGGGACTTTCCCCGGGGACGGGGAGCTGTTTTTT
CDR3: CASSGGTFPGDGELFF

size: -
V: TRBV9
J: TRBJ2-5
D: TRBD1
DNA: TGTGCCAGCAGCGTAGTAAGGACAGGGGCCCAAGAGACCCAGTACTTC
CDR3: CASSVVRTGAQETQYF

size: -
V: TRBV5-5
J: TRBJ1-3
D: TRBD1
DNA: TGTGCCAGCAGCTTGGCGCTTGGACACAGGGGAAGGGGAAACACCATATATTTT
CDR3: CASSLALGHRGRGNTIYF

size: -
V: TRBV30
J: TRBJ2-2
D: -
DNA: TGTGCCTGGAGAGGTAGGAACAGAGCGAACACCGGGGAGCTGTTTTTT
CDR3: CAWRGRNRANTGELFF

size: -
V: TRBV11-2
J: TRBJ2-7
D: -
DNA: TGTGCCAGCAGCAAGGGAGACATTACCACATCATACGAGCAGTACTTC
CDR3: CASSKGDITTSYEQYF

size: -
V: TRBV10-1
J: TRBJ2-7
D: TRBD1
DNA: TGCGCCAGCGCCTGTCGACAGGGGGCCTCCCCGCCTAACGAGCAGTACTTC
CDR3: CASACRQGASPPNEQYF

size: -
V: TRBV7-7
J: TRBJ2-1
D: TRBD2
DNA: TGTGCCAGCAGCCCCATAGCGGGAGGGCCGAAGAGTGAGCAGTTCTTC
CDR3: CASSPIAGGPKSEQFF

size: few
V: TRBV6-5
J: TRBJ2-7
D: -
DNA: TGTGCCAGCAGTTACGGTTCAGGGGTATACGAGCAGTACTTC
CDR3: CASSYGSGVYEQYF

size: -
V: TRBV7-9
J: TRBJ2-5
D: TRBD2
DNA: TGTGCCAGCAGCTTTGGGGGGGGGACTCCCCAAGAGACCCAGTACTTC
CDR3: CASSFGGGTPQETQYF

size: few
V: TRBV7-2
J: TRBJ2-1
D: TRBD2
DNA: TGTGCCAGCGGAAAAACTAGCGGGGGGTTTTACAATGAGCAGTTCTTC
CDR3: CASGKTSGGFYNEQFF

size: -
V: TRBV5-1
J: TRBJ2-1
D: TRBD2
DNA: TGCGCCAGCAGAGGACTAGCGGGAGCTAATGAGCAGTTCTTC
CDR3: CASRGLAGANEQFF

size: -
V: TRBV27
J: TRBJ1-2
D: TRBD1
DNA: TGTGCCAGCAGTATCAGGGGGAACTATGGCTACACCTTC
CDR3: CASSIRGNYGYTF

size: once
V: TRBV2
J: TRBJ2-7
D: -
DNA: TGTGCCAGCAGTGTGAGTAGAGACTACGAGCAGTACTTC
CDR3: CASSVSRDYEQYF

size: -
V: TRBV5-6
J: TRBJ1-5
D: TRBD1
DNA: TGTGCCAGCAGCCCCCAGGGGGGTCTACGCAATCAGCCCCAGCATTTT
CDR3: CASSPQGGLRNQPQHF

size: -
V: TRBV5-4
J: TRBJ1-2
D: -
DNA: TGTGCCAGCAGCTTGGATGGGCGAGGGAATGGCTACACCTTC
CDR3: CASSLDGRGNGYTF

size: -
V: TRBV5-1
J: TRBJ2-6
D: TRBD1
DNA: TGCGCCAGCAGAAAGGGACAGGGAGCTGGGGCCAACGTCCTGACTTTC
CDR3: CASRKGQGAGANVLTF